These 19 T cell receptor beta chains were all obtained from the same sample, sequenced in a study of blood T cell repertoires in COVID-19. The table came from immunoSEQ multiplex PCR; TCRdb's copy has only in-frame clones and leaves some out. The data contain around 100,000 clones, roughly 80% of them singletons. Source material: peripheral blood. The source of these receptors is a man between 45 and 60 years old with active or convalescent COVID-19.

The chain combines TRBV30 with TRBJ2-6, with a possible D match to TRBD2 (6 bases). The length of the CDR3 is 14 residues. In germline, CDR1 is GTSNPN, CDR2 SVGIG (reference sequence). Trimming took 5 bases from V and 4 from J, leaving 12 bases between them. CDR3 sequence: CAWSLANGANVLTF. CDR3 coding DNA: TGTGCCTGGTCCCTAGCGAACGGGGCCAACGTCCTGACTTTC.

This clone was observed once. The chain employs TRBV27 and TRBJ2-3; D is ambiguous. This CDR3 is 15 amino acids long. V lost 5 bases and J 1 base, leaving 13 bases between the germline ends. Germline V gene data show CDR1 as MNHEY and CDR2 as SMNVEV (reference sequence). In nucleotides, the CDR3 is TGTGCCAGCAGTCCAGTGACGGGTGGCACAGATACGCAGTATTTT. Translating it yields CASSPVTGGTDTQYF.

This clone has more than one count but fewer than ten. The chain is built from TRBV13 and TRBJ1-3; TRBD1 aligns across 7 bases. This CDR3 has 14 amino acids. Germline CDR1 is PRHDT and CDR2 is FYEKMQ (reference sequence). V was pared by 7 bases and J by 0 bases, with 3 bases of the junction left unmatched. CDR3 protein: CASKRQGSGNTIYF. For the CDR3, the DNA is TGTGCCAGCAAAAGACAGGGCTCTGGAAACACCATATATTTT.

The rearrangement joins TRBV10-2 to TRBJ1-5, with 9 positions matching TRBD1. The CDR3 consists of 13 residues. Trimming took 8 bases from V and 3 from J; bases not matched to a gene: 2. Germline V gene sequence: CDR1 WSHSY, CDR2 SAAADI. The CDR3 DNA is TGCGCCAGCGGGGACAGGGCCAATCAGCCCCAGCATTTT. Protein product: CASGDRANQPQHF.

The CDR3, as DNA: TGTGCCAGCAGCGTACCCACGGGGTTTCACAGCTCCTACAATGAGCAGTTCTTC. Encoded protein: CASSVPTGFHSSYNEQFF. This chain links TRBV9 with TRBJ2-1; perhaps TRBD2 as D (5 bases). CDR1 and CDR2 (germline): SGDLS, YYNGEE. V lost 1 base and J lost 0, with 17 bases in between. This CDR3 has 18 amino acids.

This rearrangement joins TRBV2 to TRBJ2-7; 11 bases are shared with TRBD2. Germline lookup yields CDR1 SNHLY and CDR2 FYNNEI. V was clipped by 1 base and J by 9 bases; unmatched bases: 5. There are 14 residues in the CDR3. CDR3 nucleotides: TGTGCCAGCAGTGAAGGACTAGCGGGAAACGGGCAGTACTTC. It yields the protein CASSEGLAGNGQYF.

This clone was seen more than once but under ten times. This sequence joins TRBV3-1 (or the pseudogene TRBV3-2) and TRBJ2-1; D remains unclear. Between the trimmed V and J ends, which lost 1 base and 1 base, there was a span of 14 bases. The CDR3 consists of 17 residues. CDR1 LGHDT and CDR2 YNNKEL come from the germline V gene (reference sequence). Here the CDR3 DNA reads TGTGCCAGCAGCCAAGCACCCAGAGCCGGGTCCTACAATGAGCAGTTCTTC. The encoded protein is CASSQAPRAGSYNEQFF.

The rearrangement joins TRBV10-3 to TRBJ1-5; 7 nucleotides match TRBD1. The CDR3 is 13 amino acids. The V gene's germline CDR1 is ENHRY and CDR2 SYGVKD. CDR3 coding DNA: TGTGCGACCAACAGGGGTACGGAGCAGCCCCAGCATTTT. Translation: CATNRGTEQPQHF.

On this clone: Additional DNA sequences in this sample encode the identical CDR3. This rearrangement joins TRBV5-1 to TRBJ2-1, with 8 bases aligning to TRBD2. The CDR3 covers 14 residues. Trimming took 2 bases from V and 6 from J; bases not matched to a gene: 4. CDR1 is SGHRS and CDR2 is YFSETQ in the germline V gene. This chain's CDR3 is CASSLGLAVNEQFF. The CDR3 bases are TGCGCCAGCAGCTTAGGACTAGCAGTCAATGAGCAGTTCTTC.

CDR3 bases: TGTGCCAGTAGTGCCCCGGGGGGCAGCGGGAGGTCCTACGAGCAGTACTTC. It specifies CASSAPGGSGRSYEQYF. The V and J genes are TRBV19 and TRBJ2-7; 9 bases align to TRBD2. This CDR3 region has 17 residues. Losses at the gene ends were 5 bases for V and 1 base for J; bases not matched to a gene: 12. Germline CDR1 LNHDA, CDR2 SQIVND (reference sequence). Drawing the rest from reference TRBV19 and TRBJ2-7, the complete variable domain is DGGITQSPKYLFRKEGQNVTLSCEQNLNHDAMYWYRQDPGQGLRLIYYSQIVNDFQKGDIAEGYSVSREKKESFPLTVTSAQKNPTAFYLCASSAPGGSGRSYEQYFGPGTRLTVT.

The rearrangement joins TRBV6-5 to TRBJ1-3, with D perhaps matching TRBD1 (6 bases). The CDR3 length is 13 residues. Germline loops: CDR1 MNHEY, CDR2 SVGAGI. The germline V and J ends were trimmed by 6 bases and 4 bases, with 10 bases remaining between them. The CDR3 protein is CASRGAQGNTIYF. Written as DNA, the CDR3 is TGTGCCAGCAGGGGGGCGCAAGGAAACACCATATATTTT.

The V gene is TRBV2, the J gene TRBJ1-5; 10 nucleotides align to TRBD1. The CDR3 length is 14 residues. The germline CDR1 and CDR2 sequences are SNHLY and FYNNEI. J was trimmed by 7 bases and V by 5 bases; bases with no gene match: 5. The CDR3 region has the DNA TGTGCCAGCAGTCCGACAGGGGGCATCCAGCCCCAGCATTTT. Its protein is CASSPTGGIQPQHF.

The V and J genes are TRBV2 and TRBJ2-7, with 7 nucleotides matching TRBD2. This CDR3 is built from 15 residues. Per germline, CDR1 SNHLY and CDR2 FYNNEI. V lost 5 bases to trimming and J lost 1 base; unmatched junction nucleotides: 8. As DNA, the CDR3 is TGTGCCAGCAGTCGACTAGCCGACGATTCCTACGAGCAGTACTTC. Translating it yields CASSRLADDSYEQYF.

This clone occurred many times. Other DNA sequences of this sample code for an identical CDR3. The chain uses TRBV2 and TRBJ2-1; D may be TRBD2 (6 bases). Germline V gene lookup returns CDR1 SNHLY and CDR2 FYNNEI. Deletions cut 8 bases from V and 4 bases from J, with 12 bases between. CDR3 size: 13 residues. CDR3 amino acids: CASRDSLYNEQFF. CDR3 nucleotide sequence: TGTGCCAGCCGGGACTCGTTGTACAATGAGCAGTTCTTC.

The rearrangement joins TRBV6-1 to TRBJ1-1, with a tentative D call TRBD1 (5 bases). Germline V lookup: CDR1 MNHNS, CDR2 SASEGT. V lost 2 bases and J 3 bases, leaving 13 bases between the germline ends. CDR3 length equals 15 residues. This chain's CDR3 is CASSEQRGADTEAFF. In DNA form, the CDR3 reads TGTGCCAGCAGTGAACAAAGGGGCGCGGACACTGAAGCTTTCTTT.

The chain is built from TRBV19 and TRBJ1-2; TRBD1 is a possible D gene (5 bases). V lost 3 bases and J 2 bases, leaving 10 bases between the germline ends. The germline V gene has CDR1 LNHDA and CDR2 SQIVND (reference sequence). The CDR3 is made up of 14 amino acids. The CDR3 nucleotides read TGTGCCAGTAGTATTCGGACATCCAACTATGGCTACACCTTC. Protein product: CASSIRTSNYGYTF.

The chain carries TRBV25-1 and TRBJ2-5, with 11 positions matching TRBD2. The CDR3 is made up of 15 amino acids. Germline CDR1 MGHDK, CDR2 SYGVNS. The junction had 5 bases not matched to a gene; V was cut back by 3 bases and J by 5 bases. The CDR3, as DNA: TGTGCCAGCAGTGATAGCGGGAGGGGGAGGGAGACCCAGTACTTC. This translates into CASSDSGRGRETQYF.

CDR3 residues: CASSPQGAKQETQYF. CDR3 in DNA: TGTGCCAGCAGCCCTCAAGGGGCGAAACAAGAGACCCAGTACTTC. V is TRBV7-3 and J is TRBJ2-5; D is possibly TRBD1 (5 bases). The CDR3 consists of 15 residues. The ends were cut back, 5 bases at V and 2 bases at J, with 15 bases in the middle. Germline lookup yields CDR1 SGHTA and CDR2 FQGTGA.

The chain uses TRBV10-3 and TRBJ1-2, with 7 bases identical to TRBD1. Per the germline V gene, CDR1 is ENHRY and CDR2 is SYGVKD. The CDR3 is made up of 11 amino acids. V was clipped by 11 bases and J by 10 bases; unmatched bases: 10. The CDR3 nucleotides are TGTGCCTCCTCAAGTGAGGGGGCCTACACCTTC. The encoded protein is CASSSEGAYTF.